A selection of T cell receptor beta chains follows, all from one sample in a study of T cell repertoires in cytomegalovirus infection. Antigen specificity for these receptors is unknown. TCRdb reprocessed the reads with MiXCR, giving one entry per CDR3 protein. The table has roughly 570,000 distinct CDR3 sequences, over 35% seen once; the top ten hold 48%. The material sequenced was cultured PBMCs, taken from culture after CMV antigen stimulation. All receptors come from a human donor in good health (CMV status not recorded). Some clones in this sample may be carry-over from other donors' samples. Each CDR3 is given with its conserved first and last residue. Each record gives: V gene, clone size, J gene, CDR3 protein. Not every row has a clone size; where given, it reads once, few, many or a size class.

>TRBV7-9|-|TRBJ1-2
CASSLDQGRSDGYTF
>TRBV27|-|TRBJ1-2
CASSLSFGQGSGYTF
>TRBV12-3/TRBV12-4|-|TRBJ2-7
CASSPQGFGTYEQYF
>TRBV10-3|-|TRBJ2-5
CAISRQLAGGGETQYF
>TRBV4-2|-|TRBJ2-3
CASSQAMPSGGGDTQYF
>TRBV7-6|-|TRBJ2-2
CASTSQQRRGELFF
>TRBV20-1|-|TRBJ2-2
CSARPRQKNTGELFF
>TRBV11-2|few|TRBJ1-3
CASSPPGLSGNTIYF
>TRBV4-1|few|TRBJ2-7
CASSQDWGTGEREQYF
>TRBV20-1|-|TRBJ1-5
CSGGSGLNQPQHF
>TRBV4-1|few|TRBJ1-1
CASSLRLNMNTEAFF
>TRBV19|-|TRBJ2-1
CASSIVEEQFF
>TRBV7-2|-|TRBJ2-1
CASSFSGLANNEQFF
>TRBV5-1|once|TRBJ2-5
CAGSLEGEETQYF
>TRBV7-2|few|TRBJ2-3
CASSSAWALTDTQYF
>TRBV7-6|-|TRBJ2-5
CASSLNEGWGEETQYF
>TRBV20-1|few|TRBJ2-1
CSARGQGGDNEQFF
>TRBV20-1|-|TRBJ2-7
CSAPPTGFIVGQYF
>TRBV19|-|TRBJ2-5
CASSSRDRGQETQYF
>TRBV20-1|few|TRBJ1-1
CSANDRKMNTEAFF
>TRBV20-1|-|TRBJ2-3
CSARNRRGTDTQYF
>TRBV7-2|-|TRBJ1-5
CASSPWSDSNQPQHF
>TRBV5-1|-|TRBJ2-3
CASSPLAGAGTDTQYF
>TRBV7-2|-|TRBJ2-7
CASSLVGSGSTYEQYF
>TRBV4-1|few|TRBJ2-6
CASSQVTIYSGANVLTF
>TRBV12-3/TRBV12-4|-|TRBJ2-2
CASITPLGRLAGAGGGELFF
>TRBV7-9|-|TRBJ2-7
CASHPGGSYEQYF
>TRBV12-3/TRBV12-4|-|TRBJ2-5
CASSSTGEARETQYF
>TRBV7-2|-|TRBJ2-1
CASSLLPGGSYNEQFF
>TRBV7-2|-|TRBJ2-3
CASSPGQGSPSTDTQYF
>TRBV11-2|few|TRBJ1-6
CASSNRRESYNSPLHF
>TRBV28|-|TRBJ1-1
CASSLLRGYTEAFF
>TRBV5-5|-|TRBJ2-1
CASTQRQLSYNEQFF
>TRBV2|-|TRBJ2-5
CASSETRVPTETQYF
>TRBV28|-|TRBJ2-7
CASSSIGTTYEQYF
>TRBV6-2/TRBV6-3|few|TRBJ2-5
CASSRTYGETQYF
>TRBV27|few|TRBJ2-7
CASSSTSTGHYEQYF
>TRBV5-1|many|TRBJ1-5
CASSPGTANQPQHF
>TRBV27|-|TRBJ2-7
CASSPWTSGRSYEQYF
>TRBV12-3/TRBV12-4|-|TRBJ2-7
CASSRGGTASEQYF
>TRBV12-3/TRBV12-4|once|TRBJ1-3
CASSPGDTSGNTIYF